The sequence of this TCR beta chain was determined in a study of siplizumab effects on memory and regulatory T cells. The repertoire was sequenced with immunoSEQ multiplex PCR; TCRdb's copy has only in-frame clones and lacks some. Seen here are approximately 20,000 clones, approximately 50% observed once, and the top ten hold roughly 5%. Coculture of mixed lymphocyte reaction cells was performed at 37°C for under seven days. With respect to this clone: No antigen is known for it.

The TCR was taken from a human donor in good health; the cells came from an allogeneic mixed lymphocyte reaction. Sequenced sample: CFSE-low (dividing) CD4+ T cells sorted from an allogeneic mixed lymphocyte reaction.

The DNA of the CDR3 is TGTGCCTGGAGTCGCGGTTACTCCGGGGAGCTGTTTTTT. Translating it yields CAWSRGYSGELFF. The rearrangement uses TRBV30 and TRBJ2-2; D call uncertain. V was pared by 2 bases and J by 6 bases, with 10 bases between. This CDR3 spans 13 amino acids. Per the germline V gene, CDR1 is GTSNPN and CDR2 is SVGIG (reference sequence).